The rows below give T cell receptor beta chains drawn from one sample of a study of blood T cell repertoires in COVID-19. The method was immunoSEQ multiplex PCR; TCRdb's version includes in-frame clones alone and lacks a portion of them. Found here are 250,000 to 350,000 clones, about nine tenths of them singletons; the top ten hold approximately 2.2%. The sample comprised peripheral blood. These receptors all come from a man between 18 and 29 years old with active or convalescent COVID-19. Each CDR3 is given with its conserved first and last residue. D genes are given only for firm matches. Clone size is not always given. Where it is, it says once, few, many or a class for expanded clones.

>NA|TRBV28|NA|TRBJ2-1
CASRSRAHNEQFF
TGTGCCAGCAGGTCCAGGGCACACAATGAGCAGTTCTTC
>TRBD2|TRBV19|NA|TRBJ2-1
CASSWGTSETHEQFF
TGTGCCAGTAGTTGGGGGACTAGCGAAACCCATGAGCAGTTCTTC
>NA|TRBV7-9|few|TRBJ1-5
CASSPLEMGNQPQHF
TGTGCCAGCAGCCCCCTGGAGATGGGCAATCAGCCCCAGCATTTT
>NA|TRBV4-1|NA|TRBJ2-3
CASSPQQGPDTQYF
TGCGCCAGCAGCCCTCAACAGGGCCCAGATACGCAGTATTTT
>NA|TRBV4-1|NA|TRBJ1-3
CASSQDWTVSGNTIYF
TGCGCCAGCAGCCAAGATTGGACAGTCTCTGGAAACACCATATATTTT
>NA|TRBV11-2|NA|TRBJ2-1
CASSLLGGGGEEQFF
TGTGCCAGCAGCTTGTTGGGGGGGGGCGGCGAGGAGCAGTTCTTC
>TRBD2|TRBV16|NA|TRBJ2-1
CASSLDFGGDSSYNEQFF
TGTGCCAGCAGCCTAGACTTTGGGGGGGATAGCTCCTACAATGAGCAGTTCTTC
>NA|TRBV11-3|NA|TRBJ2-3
CASSQQGGDGTDTQYF
TGTGCCAGCAGCCAACAGGGGGGGGATGGTACAGATACGCAGTATTTT
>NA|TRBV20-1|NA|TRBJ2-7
CSASTHGASAVYEQYF
TGCAGTGCTAGTACTCATGGGGCTAGCGCTGTTTACGAGCAGTACTTC
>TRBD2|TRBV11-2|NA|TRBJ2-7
CASSWTSGYEQYF
TGTGCCAGCAGCTGGACTAGCGGCTACGAGCAGTACTTC
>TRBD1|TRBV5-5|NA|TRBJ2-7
CASSRDSYEQYF
TGTGCCAGCAGCCGGGACAGCTACGAGCAGTACTTC
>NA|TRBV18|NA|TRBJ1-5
CASSPHPSSSNQPQHF
TGTGCCAGCTCACCTCACCCCAGTAGCTCGAATCAGCCCCAGCATTTT
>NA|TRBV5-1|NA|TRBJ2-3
CASSLGRLTSDTQYF
TGCGCCAGCAGCTTGGGCAGACTCACATCAGATACGCAGTATTTT
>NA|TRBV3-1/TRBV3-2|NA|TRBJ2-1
CASSQDAGQPYEQFF
TGTGCCAGCAGCCAAGACGCGGGACAGCCATACGAGCAGTTCTTC
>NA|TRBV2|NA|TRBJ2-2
CASKSTSTTGELFF
TGTGCCAGCAAGAGTACGTCCACCACCGGGGAGCTGTTTTTT
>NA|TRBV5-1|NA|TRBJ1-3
CASSLGNSGNTIYF
TGCGCCAGCAGCTTGGGTAACTCTGGAAACACCATATATTTT
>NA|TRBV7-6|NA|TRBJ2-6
CASSQSGANVLTF
TGTGCCAGCAGCCAATCTGGGGCCAACGTCCTGACTTTC
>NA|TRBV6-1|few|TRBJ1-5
CASSEVGGSNQPQHF
TGTGCCAGCAGTGAAGTTGGCGGGAGCAATCAGCCCCAGCATTTT
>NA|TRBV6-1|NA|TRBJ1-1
CASSELIVNTEAFF
TGTGCCAGCAGTGAATTAATAGTGAACACTGAAGCTTTCTTT
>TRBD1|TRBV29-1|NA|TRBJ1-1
CSVGRDSPTTEAFF
TGCAGCGTCGGCCGGGACAGTCCTACGACTGAAGCTTTCTTT
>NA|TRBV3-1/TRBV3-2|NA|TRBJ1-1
CASSHRAGGTEAFF
TGTGCCAGCAGCCACCGGGCGGGGGGTACTGAAGCTTTCTTT
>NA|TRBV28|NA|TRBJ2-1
CASEGVSYNEQFF
TGTGCCAGCGAAGGGGTGTCCTACAATGAGCAGTTCTTC
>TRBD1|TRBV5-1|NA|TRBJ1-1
CASSDRDRGRGTEAFF
TGCGCCAGCAGCGACCGGGACAGGGGAAGGGGGACTGAAGCTTTCTTT
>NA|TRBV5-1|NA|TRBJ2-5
CASSLGTGGETQYF
TGCGCCAGCAGCTTGGGGACAGGAGGGGAGACCCAGTACTTC
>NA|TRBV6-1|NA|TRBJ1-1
CASSESPLEAFF
TGTGCCAGCAGTGAATCCCCTCTTGAAGCTTTCTTT
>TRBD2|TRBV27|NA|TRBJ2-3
CASRPAGQTDTQYF
TGTGCCAGCAGGCCAGCGGGGCAAACAGATACGCAGTATTTT
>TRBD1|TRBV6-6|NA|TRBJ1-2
CASSGTARAHGYTF
TGTGCCAGCAGCGGGACAGCGCGGGCCCATGGCTACACCTTC
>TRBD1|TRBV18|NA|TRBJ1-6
CASSTGGNSPLHF
TGTGCCAGCTCGACAGGGGGTAACTCACCCCTCCACTTT
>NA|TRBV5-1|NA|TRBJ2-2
CASSLSGGVSKSGELFF
TGCGCCAGCAGCTTGAGTGGAGGGGTTAGTAAGTCCGGGGAGCTGTTTTTT
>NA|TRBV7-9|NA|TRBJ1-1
CASSFYPVDTEAFF
TGTGCCAGCAGCTTTTACCCGGTGGACACTGAAGCTTTCTTT
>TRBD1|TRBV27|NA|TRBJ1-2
CASSLQGANYGYTF
TGTGCCAGCAGTTTACAGGGGGCAAACTATGGCTACACCTTC
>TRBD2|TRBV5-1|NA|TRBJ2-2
CASSGFLAGASNTGELFF
TGCGCCAGCAGCGGCTTCCTAGCGGGGGCCTCAAACACCGGGGAGCTGTTTTTT
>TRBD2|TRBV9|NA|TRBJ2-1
CASSVGLAYNEQFF
TGTGCCAGCAGCGTGGGACTAGCGTACAATGAGCAGTTCTTC
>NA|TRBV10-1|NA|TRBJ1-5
CASSGHRYSNQPQHF
TGCGCCAGCAGTGGGCACAGGTATAGCAATCAGCCCCAGCATTTT
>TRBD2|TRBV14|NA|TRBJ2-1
CASSQITSGISYNEQFF
TGTGCCAGCAGCCAAATAACTAGCGGGATATCGTACAATGAGCAGTTCTTC
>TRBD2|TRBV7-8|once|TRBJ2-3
CASSLIFPSGGGGATDTQYF
TGTGCCAGCAGCTTAATTTTTCCTAGCGGAGGAGGAGGGGCGACAGATACGCAGTATTTT
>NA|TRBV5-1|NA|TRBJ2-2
CASSVDRFELPGELFF
TGCGCCAGCAGCGTAGACAGGTTTGAACTGCCCGGGGAGCTGTTTTTT
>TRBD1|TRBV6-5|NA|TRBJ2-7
CASSYSGDSASYEQYF
TGTGCCAGCAGTTACTCGGGGGACAGTGCCTCCTACGAGCAGTACTTC
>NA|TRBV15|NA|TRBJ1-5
CATSRVEGKRDQPQHF
TGTGCCACCAGCAGAGTGGAGGGGAAGAGGGATCAGCCCCAGCATTTT
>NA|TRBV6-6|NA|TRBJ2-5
CASSRDRTEWETQYF
TGTGCCAGCAGCCGCGACAGGACTGAATGGGAGACCCAGTACTTC
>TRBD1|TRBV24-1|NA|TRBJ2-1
CATSEWTGEWFF
TGTGCCACCAGTGAATGGACAGGGGAGTGGTTCTTC
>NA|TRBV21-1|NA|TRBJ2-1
CASSNAAGTKISVNEQFF
TGTGCCAGCAGCAATGCTGCCGGGACTAAGATTTCAGTCAATGAGCAGTTCTTC
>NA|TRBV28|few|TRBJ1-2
CASSVTSQGSYGYTF
TGTGCCAGCAGTGTAACATCACAGGGTAGCTATGGCTACACCTTC
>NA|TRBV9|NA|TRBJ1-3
CASSVAVSGNTIYF
TGTGCCAGCAGCGTAGCGGTCTCTGGAAACACCATATATTTT
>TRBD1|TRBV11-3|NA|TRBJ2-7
CASSLGTGAPYEQYF
TGTGCCAGCAGCTTGGGGACAGGGGCACCCTACGAGCAGTACTTC